The entry below gives a single TCR beta chain sequence along with its context. Its cognate antigen is unknown. Amplification used 60 Vbeta primers and 13 Jbeta primers. The table came from immunoSEQ multiplex PCR; TCRdb's copy has only in-frame clones and leaves some out. This table holds approximately 89,000 clones, 65% to 80% found once. The data derive from a study of cytomegalovirus exposure and HLA in healthy donors. Whole-study findings and limits: Listed as cytomegalovirus-associated were 150 or so TCR beta chains. Most TCR sequences proved rare, with some public TCRs found in many donors.

Germline-derived CDR1 and CDR2 are MNHEY and SMNVEV (reference sequence). This CDR3 contains 13 residues. V lost 6 bases, J lost 2 bases, and 7 bases lay in between. The sequence was obtained from a man younger than 45 in good health and CMV-seropositive. The chain recombines TRBV27 with TRBJ1-4; D not certain. Material for sequencing was PBMCs. The CDR3 protein is CASSPRTNEKLFF. The CDR3, as DNA: TGTGCCAGCAGCCCCAGGACTAATGAAAAACTGTTTTTT.